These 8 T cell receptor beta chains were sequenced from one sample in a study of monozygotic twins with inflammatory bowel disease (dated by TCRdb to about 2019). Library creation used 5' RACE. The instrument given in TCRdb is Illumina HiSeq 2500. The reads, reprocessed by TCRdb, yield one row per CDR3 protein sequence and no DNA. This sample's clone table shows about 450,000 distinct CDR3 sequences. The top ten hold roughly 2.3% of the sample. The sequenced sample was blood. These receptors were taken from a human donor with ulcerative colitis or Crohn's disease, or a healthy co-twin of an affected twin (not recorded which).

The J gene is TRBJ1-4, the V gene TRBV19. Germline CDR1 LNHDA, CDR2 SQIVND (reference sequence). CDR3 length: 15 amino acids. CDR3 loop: CASSTRGLLNEKLFF.

The CDR3 here is CSAQGLSDEQYF. This chain links TRBV20-1 with TRBJ2-7; TCRdb's D call of TRBD1 is untestable without DNA. CDR3 length: 12 amino acids. Looked up from germline, CDR1 is DFQATT and CDR2 is SNEGSKA (reference sequence).

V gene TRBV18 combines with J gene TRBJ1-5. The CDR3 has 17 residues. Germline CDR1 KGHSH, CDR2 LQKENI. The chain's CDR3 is CASSPPLTGPYNQPQHF.

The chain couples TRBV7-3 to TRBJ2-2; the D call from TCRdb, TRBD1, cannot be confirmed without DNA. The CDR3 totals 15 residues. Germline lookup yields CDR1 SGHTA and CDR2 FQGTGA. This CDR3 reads CASSFQTPPTGELFF. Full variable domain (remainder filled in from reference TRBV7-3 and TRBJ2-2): GAGVSQTPSNKVTEKGKYVELRCDPISGHTALYWYRQSLGQGPEFLIYFQGTGAADDSGLPNDRFFAVRPEGSVSTLKIQRTERGDSAVYLCASSFQTPPTGELFFGEGSRLTVL.

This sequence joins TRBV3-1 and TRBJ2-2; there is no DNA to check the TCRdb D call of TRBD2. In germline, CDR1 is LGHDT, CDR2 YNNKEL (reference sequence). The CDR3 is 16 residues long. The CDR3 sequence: CASSQVSGGNTGELFF.

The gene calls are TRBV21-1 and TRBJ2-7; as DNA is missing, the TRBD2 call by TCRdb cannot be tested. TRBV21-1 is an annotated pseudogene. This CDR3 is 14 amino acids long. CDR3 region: CASIPTRRDYEQYF.

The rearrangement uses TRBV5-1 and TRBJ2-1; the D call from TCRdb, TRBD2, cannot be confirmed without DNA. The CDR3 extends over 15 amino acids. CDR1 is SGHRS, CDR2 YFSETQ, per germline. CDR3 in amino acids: CASSARTSGGYEQFF.

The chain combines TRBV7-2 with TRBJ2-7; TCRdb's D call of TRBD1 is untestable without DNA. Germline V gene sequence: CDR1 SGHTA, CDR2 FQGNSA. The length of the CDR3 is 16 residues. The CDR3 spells CASSLGGGTGPYEQYF.